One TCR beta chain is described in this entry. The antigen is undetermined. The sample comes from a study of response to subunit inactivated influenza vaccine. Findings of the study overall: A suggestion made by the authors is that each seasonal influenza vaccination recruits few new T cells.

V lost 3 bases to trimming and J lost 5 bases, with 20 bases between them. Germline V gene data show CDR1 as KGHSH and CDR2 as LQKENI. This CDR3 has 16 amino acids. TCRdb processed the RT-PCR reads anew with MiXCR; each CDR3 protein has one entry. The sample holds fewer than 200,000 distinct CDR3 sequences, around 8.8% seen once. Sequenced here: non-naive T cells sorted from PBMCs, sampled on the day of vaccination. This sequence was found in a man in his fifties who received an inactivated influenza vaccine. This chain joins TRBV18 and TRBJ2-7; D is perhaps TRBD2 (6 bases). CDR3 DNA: TGTGCCAGCTCACCTCCAGGACTATGGGAGTCCAACGAGCAGTACTTC. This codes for CASSPPGLWESNEQYF.